The 30 T cell receptor beta chains presented below share a single source sample, sequenced in a study of blood T cell repertoires in COVID-19. Assay: immunoSEQ multiplex PCR; the TCRdb copy retains only in-frame clones and omits some. The sample records about 160,000 clones, approximately 80% being singletons. The source material was peripheral blood. The receptor set was obtained from a woman in her thirties or forties with COVID-19, enrolled during active disease.

V gene TRBV7-2 combines with J gene TRBJ1-5; TRBD1 aligns across 9 bases. CDR3 length: 15 residues. V was clipped by 4 bases and J by 4 bases; unmatched bases: 5. From germline, CDR1 is SGHTA and CDR2 FQGNSA. The DNA of the CDR3 is TGTGCCAGCAGCTCTAACAGGGGGCCAAATCAGCCCCAGCATTTT. It codes for CASSSNRGPNQPQHF.

The chain couples TRBV28 to TRBJ2-5; 7 nucleotides agree with TRBD2. Germline CDR1 and CDR2: MDHEN and SYDVKM. With 7 bases clipped from V and 5 bases from J, the junction kept 4 bases outside the gene matches. The CDR3 sequence is 12 residues long. The CDR3 loop is CASNGGTETQYF. Written as DNA, the CDR3 is TGTGCCAGCAACGGGGGGACGGAGACCCAGTACTTC.

The chain uses TRBV29-1 and TRBJ2-1, with 7 bases aligning to TRBD2. This CDR3 spans 15 amino acids. V lost 0 bases and J lost 10; bases outside the gene matches: 12. Germline loops: CDR1 SQVTM, CDR2 ANQGSEA. This chain's CDR3 is CSVEDPQRGLKEQFF. CDR3 bases: TGCAGCGTTGAAGATCCCCAGCGGGGCCTAAAAGAGCAGTTCTTC.

The rearrangement joins TRBV5-4 to TRBJ2-7; D gene unclear. V lost 0 bases and J 0 bases, leaving 7 bases between the germline ends. The germline V gene has CDR1 SGHNT and CDR2 YYREEE (reference sequence). The CDR3 runs 14 residues. CDR3 in DNA: TGTGCCAGCAGCTTGGACCCTAGCTCCTACGAGCAGTACGTC. The encoded protein is CASSLDPSSYEQYV.

This clone occurred once. The rearrangement uses TRBV15 and TRBJ2-5; D perhaps matches TRBD2 (6 bases). V gave up 9 bases and J gave up 5 bases, with 22 bases separating them. The CDR3 runs 15 residues. Germline CDR1 LNHNV, CDR2 YYDKDF (reference sequence). The CDR3 DNA follows: TGTGCCACAACTGCCGGTCGGAGGGGCATGGAGACCCAGTACTTC. As protein: CATTAGRRGMETQYF.

The chain combines TRBV19 with TRBJ1-5; perhaps TRBD1 as D (5 bases). This CDR3 spans 14 amino acids. Trimming removed 2 bases at V and 2 bases at J, with 7 bases between. Germline loops: CDR1 LNHDA, CDR2 SQIVND (reference sequence). The CDR3 DNA is TGTGCCAGTAGTATAAGGGGTGGCAATCAGCCCCAGCATTTT. Encoded protein: CASSIRGGNQPQHF.

This CDR3 is CATSDLQKLNTEAFF. The CDR3 DNA follows: TGTGCCACCAGTGATTTACAGAAGTTAAACACTGAAGCTTTCTTT. The V call is TRBV24-1, the J call TRBJ1-1, with no clear D. The V gene lost 1 base and the J gene lost 2 bases, with 10 bases spanning the gap. The CDR3 is made up of 15 amino acids. Germline V gene sequence: CDR1 KGHDR, CDR2 SFDVKD.

This chain uses TRBV2 with TRBJ1-2; 9 nucleotides align to TRBD1. The V and J ends lost 7 bases and 1 base, in that order; junction bases with no gene match: 4. Germline-derived CDR1 and CDR2 are SNHLY and FYNNEI. The CDR3 has 14 amino acids. The CDR3 DNA is TGTGCCAGCACCCGGGACAGGGTTAACTATGGCTACACCTTC. It yields the protein CASTRDRVNYGYTF.

In this sample, this clone turned up a few times. The V and J genes are TRBV9 and TRBJ2-2, with a tentative D call TRBD1 (5 bases). CDR1 and CDR2 (germline): SGDLS, YYNGEE. Trimming stripped 4 bases from V and 6 bases from J, with 19 bases between. The CDR3 consists of 16 residues. CDR3 DNA sequence: TGTGCCAGCAGCCCCGCTACTGTGGGGCTTGCCGGGGAGCTGTTTTTT. This translates into CASSPATVGLAGELFF.

The V gene is TRBV15, the J gene TRBJ2-1, with D unresolved. CDR3 size: 13 residues. Trimming cost V 4 bases and J 5 bases, with 9 bases left between them. Germline V gene sequence: CDR1 LNHNV, CDR2 YYDKDF (reference sequence). This CDR3 is CATSNIYNNEQFF. Here the CDR3 DNA reads TGTGCCACCAGCAATATATACAACAATGAGCAGTTCTTC.

V and J are TRBV30 and TRBJ2-1; D may be TRBD1 (5 bases). Per the germline V gene, CDR1 is GTSNPN and CDR2 is SVGIG (reference sequence). The CDR3 extends over 12 amino acids. The ends were cut back, 3 bases at V and 10 bases at J, with 13 bases in the middle. The CDR3 region has the DNA TGTGCCTGGAGGGACAACATCAGGGAGCAGTTCTTC. It encodes CAWRDNIREQFF. Full variable domain (outside the CDR3, taken from reference TRBV30 and TRBJ2-1): SQTIHQWPATLVQPVGSPLSLECTVEGTSNPNLYWYRQAAGRGLQLLFYSVGIGQISSEVPQNLSASRPQDRQFILSSKKLLLSDSGFYLCAWRDNIREQFFGPGTRLTVL.

The rearrangement joins TRBV6-2 or TRBV6-3 to TRBJ2-3, with D perhaps matching TRBD1 (5 bases). V lost 6 bases to trimming and J lost 0 bases, with 13 bases between them. Germline V gives CDR1 MNHEY, CDR2 SVGEGT. The CDR3 loop spans 15 amino acids. The DNA of the CDR3 is TGTGCCAGCAGCACGCTGGGGCTTAGCACAGATACGCAGTATTTT. This encodes CASSTLGLSTDTQYF.

The V gene is TRBV6-5, the J gene TRBJ2-3; a possible D gene is TRBD2 (6 bases). The CDR3 extends over 12 amino acids. With 6 bases removed from V and 5 bases from J, the gap between germline ends came to 9 bases. CDR1 is MNHEY and CDR2 is SVGAGI in the germline V gene. Here the CDR3 DNA reads TGTGCCAGCAGCCGCGGGGTAGATACGCAGTATTTT. Encoded protein: CASSRGVDTQYF.

This clone appeared a few times. The V and J genes are TRBV7-3 and TRBJ1-4; TRBD1 aligns across 7 bases. V shed 2 bases, J shed 16 bases, and the junction held 16 bases outside the gene matches. The CDR3 contains 15 residues. Germline V gene sequence: CDR1 SGHTA, CDR2 FQGTGA. The DNA of the CDR3 is TGTGCCAGCAGCTTATCGAACAGGGGAATGAAAAACTGGTTTTTT. The encoded protein is CASSLSNRGMKNWFF. Full variable domain (rest looked up from reference TRBV7-3 and TRBJ1-4): GAGVSQTPSNKVTEKGKYVELRCDPISGHTALYWYRQSLGQGPEFLIYFQGTGAADDSGLPNDRFFAVRPEGSVSTLKIQRTERGDSAVYLCASSLSNRGMKNWFFGSGTQLSVL.

This chain links TRBV5-8 with TRBJ2-3; a possible D gene is TRBD1 (5 bases). CDR1 is SGHTS, CDR2 YDEGEE, per germline. This CDR3 contains 16 residues. V lost 4 bases, J lost 0 bases, and 15 bases lay in between. The chain's CDR3 is CASSQGHHLSTDTQYF. The CDR3 nucleotides read TGTGCCAGCAGCCAAGGACACCATCTTAGCACAGATACGCAGTATTTT.

This chain uses TRBV19 with TRBJ2-7; TRBD1 might be the D (6 bases). Germline assignment: CDR1 LNHDA and CDR2 SQIVND (reference sequence). Trimming left V 4 bases short and J 5 bases short, with 18 bases between. This CDR3 contains 15 residues. CDR3 sequence (DNA): TGTGCCAGTAGTACCACTTGGGGGACATATGACGAGCAGTACGTC. It yields the protein CASSTTWGTYDEQYV.

The V and J genes are TRBV5-1 and TRBJ1-6; D is ambiguous. This CDR3 region has 16 residues. Germline CDR1 and CDR2: SGHRS and YFSETQ. V lost 4 bases and J lost 10, with 21 bases in between. The CDR3 reads CASSVLPGSSVSPLHF. The CDR3, as DNA: TGCGCCAGCAGCGTCCTGCCCGGTTCTAGTGTCTCACCCCTCCACTTT.

This chain joins TRBV7-9 and TRBJ1-2, with TRBD1 identical over 7 bases. The CDR3 totals 13 residues. V was clipped by 3 bases and J by 8 bases; unmatched bases: 6. Germline CDR1 SEHNR, CDR2 FQNEAQ (reference sequence). CDR3 sequence: CASSFDRVVGYTF. CDR3 nucleotide sequence: TGTGCCAGCAGCTTCGACAGGGTCGTGGGCTACACCTTC.

This clone was recorded only once. J is TRBJ2-3 and V is TRBV3-1 (or the pseudogene TRBV3-2); possibly TRBD1 for D (5 bases). The V end lost 0 bases, the J end lost 8 bases, and 15 bases lay between the germline ends. CDR3 length equals 15 residues. Germline V gene sequence: CDR1 LGHDT, CDR2 YNNKEL (reference sequence). CDR3 bases: TGTGCCAGCAGCCAAGACATAGGACCGCAGGGTACGCAGTATTTT. Encoded protein: CASSQDIGPQGTQYF.

The V call is TRBV7-3, the J call TRBJ2-7; 7 positions match TRBD1. CDR1 and CDR2 (germline): SGHTA, FQGTGA. The CDR3 length is 13 residues. Trimming removed 5 bases from V and 5 bases from J; junction bases left unmatched: 6. In nucleotides, the CDR3 is TGTGCCAGCAGCGTCGACAGGGAACACGAGCAGTACTTC. It specifies CASSVDREHEQYF.

The chain is built from TRBV27 and TRBJ2-3; perhaps TRBD2 as D (5 bases). Germline V gene sequence: CDR1 MNHEY, CDR2 SMNVEV (reference sequence). V gave up 3 bases and J gave up 6 bases, with 16 bases separating them. The CDR3 sequence is 15 residues long. The CDR3 region has the DNA TGTGCCAGCAGTTTGGGGTACAGCGGCCAGGATACGCAGTATTTT. This encodes CASSLGYSGQDTQYF.

The rearrangement joins TRBV28 to TRBJ2-3, with 12 bases matching TRBD1. Germline-derived CDR1 and CDR2 are MDHEN and SYDVKM. The V and J ends lost 10 bases and 2 bases, in that order; junction bases with no gene match: 4. The CDR3 is 14 amino acids. The DNA for the CDR3 is TGTGCCACCACGGGACAGGGGGCCACAGATACGCAGTATTTT. Its protein is CATTGQGATDTQYF. Complete variable domain (other parts from reference TRBV28 and TRBJ2-3): DVKVTQSSRYLVKRTGEKVFLECVQDMDHENMFWYRQDPGLGLRLIYFSYDVKMKEKGDIPEGYSVSREKKERFSLILESASTNQTSMYLCATTGQGATDTQYFGPGTRLTVL.

J is TRBJ2-3 and V is TRBV2; weak D call: TRBD2 (5 bases). The V gene's germline CDR1 is SNHLY and CDR2 FYNNEI. The CDR3 consists of 13 residues. Trimming took 5 bases from V and 4 from J, leaving 10 bases between them. CDR3 bases: TGTGCCAGCAGTTTCGGACTCCCAGATACGCAGTATTTT. It codes for CASSFGLPDTQYF.

This chain links TRBV11-3 with TRBJ2-1; 11 bases fit TRBD2. V was pared by 1 base and J by 10 bases, with 6 bases of the junction left unmatched. This CDR3 comprises 15 residues. Germline lookup yields CDR1 SGHNT and CDR2 YENEEA. CDR3 sequence reads: CASSLGLAGLGEQFF. The CDR3 coding sequence is TGTGCCAGCAGCTTAGGACTAGCGGGATTGGGAGAGCAGTTCTTC.

This clone showed up just a few times. The J gene is TRBJ2-3, the V gene TRBV10-1; 7 nucleotides align to TRBD1. This CDR3 region has 14 residues. The germline V gene encodes CDR1 WNHNN and CDR2 SYGVQD (reference sequence). The trim removed 3 bases at V and 4 bases at J, leaving 4 bases unmatched. CDR3 loop: CASSEQGIADTQYF. The CDR3 DNA is TGCGCCAGCAGTGAACAGGGGATCGCAGATACGCAGTATTTT.

The chain recombines TRBV29-1 with TRBJ2-1; 7 bases are a match to TRBD2. CDR3 length: 16 residues. Trimming removed 2 bases from V and 3 bases from J; junction bases left unmatched: 10. Germline CDR1 SQVTM, CDR2 ANQGSEA. CDR3 DNA sequence: TGCAGCGTTGAACGTTTTGAGGGAGGGTTCTACAATGAGCAGTTCTTC. Protein: CSVERFEGGFYNEQFF.

This chain links TRBV6-5 with TRBJ2-2; 8 bases line up with TRBD2. CDR3 length equals 15 residues. The germline V gene has CDR1 MNHEY and CDR2 SVGAGI. V was pared by 7 bases and J by 6 bases, with 10 bases of the junction left unmatched. The CDR3 DNA follows: TGTGCCAGCACTTATCAGCGGGAGTTGGCCGGGGAGCTGTTTTTT. The encoded protein is CASTYQRELAGELFF.

The chain uses TRBV19 and TRBJ2-7; TRBD2 matches at 9 bases. The CDR3 sequence is 17 residues long. Looked up from germline, CDR1 is LNHDA and CDR2 is SQIVND (reference sequence). After removal of 4 bases from V and 2 bases from J, the junction contained 12 bases not matched to a gene. The CDR3 region has the DNA TGTGCCAGTAGTAACCGACAGCGACTAGCGGAGACCTACGAGCAGTACTTC. Its protein is CASSNRQRLAETYEQYF.

The CDR3 sequence: CASSLEVRTGPYEQYF. The DNA for the CDR3 is TGTGCCAGCAGCTTGGAAGTTCGGACAGGGCCCTACGAGCAGTACTTC. This sequence joins TRBV5-5 and TRBJ2-7; the match to TRBD1 covers 8 bases. The V gene end was trimmed by 0 bases and the J gene end by 2 bases; junction bases not matched to a gene: 7. This CDR3 is 16 amino acids long. CDR1 and CDR2 (germline): SGHKS, YYEKEE (reference sequence).

The J gene is TRBJ1-2, the V gene TRBV30; 8 nucleotides agree with TRBD1. Trimming at V came to 5 bases and at J to 8 bases, leaving 10 bases not matched to a gene. The CDR3 contains 13 residues. Germline CDR1 and CDR2: GTSNPN and SVGIG (reference sequence). In nucleotides, the CDR3 is TGTGCCTGGGACCGGCAGGGGGCGAAAGGCTACACCTTC. This encodes CAWDRQGAKGYTF. Combining the CDR3 with reference TRBV30 and TRBJ1-2 gives the whole variable domain SQTIHQWPATLVQPVGSPLSLECTVEGTSNPNLYWYRQAAGRGLQLLFYSVGIGQISSEVPQNLSASRPQDRQFILSSKKLLLSDSGFYLCAWDRQGAKGYTFGSGTRLTVV.